These T cell receptor beta chains were read from a single sample in a study of cytomegalovirus exposure and HLA in healthy donors. The protocol was immunoSEQ multiplex PCR, while the TCRdb copy is restricted to in-frame clones and leaves out a portion. The sample lists 30,000 to 40,000 clones, 40% to 50% seen once, with approximately 2% in the top ten. The specimen was PBMCs. These receptor sequences come from a woman between 50 and 59 years old in good health and CMV-seronegative. The conserved cysteine and the conserved F or W are not part of the CDR3 here.

V	J	CDR3
TRBV5-6	TRBJ2-2	ASLLGPGAGELF
TRBV5-1	TRBJ2-7	ASSVSGYAYEQY
TRBV9	TRBJ2-1	ASSVPLGGGLPNPEQF
TRBV19	TRBJ2-2	ASSPTRGAGELF
TRBV18	TRBJ2-7	ASSPPGPSSYEQY
TRBV6-5	TRBJ2-7	ASSYKAAGALYEQY
TRBV10-3	TRBJ1-4	AIGSRDRPNEKLF
TRBV27	TRBJ2-2	ASSLSRTWGELF
TRBV27	TRBJ1-4	ASSSRTRDIGEKLF
TRBV5-1	TRBJ2-7	ASSLENRANYEQY
TRBV19	TRBJ2-5	ASSYRDAGETQY
TRBV5-1	TRBJ2-7	ASSQNPGGRQRYEQY
TRBV7-9	TRBJ1-1	ASSLGGGTEAF
TRBV7-2	TRBJ2-2	ASSLARDTGELF
TRBV5-1	TRBJ2-3	ASSLGGFSGGRKDTQY
TRBV10-3	TRBJ1-2	AISESGGDNYGYT
TRBV12-5	TRBJ2-2	ASGPIASGTGELF
TRBV7-8	TRBJ1-1	ASSLRRDRNTEAF
TRBV11-2	TRBJ2-1	ASSHYSGGAYNEQF
TRBV6-6	TRBJ2-1	ASSLGLAGSNEQF
TRBV7-2	TRBJ1-2	ASSLAFSGTGLWGYT
TRBV6-1	TRBJ1-3	ASSEAGRSGNTIY
TRBV6-5	TRBJ1-1	ATTRAGNTEAF
TRBV7-3	TRBJ2-2	ASSEIPAGELF
TRBV27	TRBJ2-7	ASSWGGRRGEQY
TRBV10-1	TRBJ2-1	ASSLTGARDNEQF
TRBV5-4	TRBJ2-2	ASSLAGNTGELF
TRBV5-4	TRBJ2-3	ASSSGTPPDTQY
TRBV30	TRBJ1-1	AWSHLDRVNTEAF
TRBV11-3	TRBJ2-7	ASSSGGDRVEQY
TRBV5-4	TRBJ2-7	ASSLQRGLAGRSSYEQY
TRBV7-2	TRBJ2-2	ASSSWSGTGELF
TRBV21-1	TRBJ1-4	ASSHRQDNEKLF
TRBV27	TRBJ2-5	ASSHRVAETQY
TRBV11-2	TRBJ1-1	ASSPLDRGEAF
TRBV7-6	TRBJ2-1	ASSLLGGSTYNEQF
TRBV5-4	TRBJ1-2	ASSPPGGGGGYGYT